This is a list of T cell receptor beta chains from one sample in a study of blood T cell repertoires in COVID-19. The repertoire was sequenced with immunoSEQ multiplex PCR; TCRdb's copy has only in-frame clones and lacks some. This sample has about 260,000 clones, with roughly 90% found just once. Sequencing was carried out using peripheral blood. The receptors were gathered from a human donor in a cohort sampled during active COVID-19. Each CDR3 is given with its conserved first and last residue. Each record gives: V gene, D gene, clone size, J gene, CDR3 protein, CDR3 DNA. The D gene is left open where the match is weak. Expanded clones are given a class, and other clones once, few, many or no size at all.

TRBV27,TRBD2,-,TRBJ2-7,CASSFSGSWEQYF,TGTGCCAGCAGTTTTAGCGGGAGTTGGGAGCAGTACTTC
TRBV21-1,-,-,TRBJ2-6,CASSKGLTSPGQGSSGANVLTF,TGTGCCAGCAGCAAAGGTTTGACATCACCGGGACAGGGATCCTCTGGGGCCAACGTCCTGACTTTC
TRBV11-2,TRBD2,-,TRBJ2-1,CASSGLSGAHNEQFF,TGTGCCAGCAGCGGGCTTAGCGGGGCCCACAATGAGCAGTTCTTC
TRBV9,-,-,TRBJ2-7,CASSGSLGLRYF,TGTGCCAGCAGCGGTAGTCTGGGCCTTAGATACTTC
TRBV9,TRBD1,-,TRBJ1-4,CASSVGVGQSNEKLFF,TGTGCCAGCAGCGTAGGGGTGGGACAGTCTAATGAAAAACTGTTTTTT
TRBV11-2,-,-,TRBJ2-3,CASRTAGDTQYF,TGTGCCAGCAGAACCGCGGGAGATACGCAGTATTTT
TRBV30,-,-,TRBJ2-7,CAWRTSGTPYYEQYF,TGTGCCTGGAGGACCTCCGGGACTCCCTACTACGAGCAGTACTTC
TRBV6-5,TRBD2,-,TRBJ2-1,CASISGLAGDEQFF,TGTGCCAGCATCTCCGGACTAGCGGGAGATGAGCAGTTCTTC
TRBV5-6,-,once,TRBJ1-5,CASSLSGNNQPQHF,TGTGCCAGCAGCTTGTCGGGGAACAATCAGCCCCAGCATTTT
TRBV5-4,-,-,TRBJ2-5,CASSLSQGGETQYF,TGTGCCAGCAGCCTCTCCCAGGGAGGAGAGACCCAGTACTTC
TRBV6-5,-,-,TRBJ1-2,CASMPGLNRRGYTF,TGTGCCAGCATGCCTGGACTCAATCGTAGGGGCTACACCTTC